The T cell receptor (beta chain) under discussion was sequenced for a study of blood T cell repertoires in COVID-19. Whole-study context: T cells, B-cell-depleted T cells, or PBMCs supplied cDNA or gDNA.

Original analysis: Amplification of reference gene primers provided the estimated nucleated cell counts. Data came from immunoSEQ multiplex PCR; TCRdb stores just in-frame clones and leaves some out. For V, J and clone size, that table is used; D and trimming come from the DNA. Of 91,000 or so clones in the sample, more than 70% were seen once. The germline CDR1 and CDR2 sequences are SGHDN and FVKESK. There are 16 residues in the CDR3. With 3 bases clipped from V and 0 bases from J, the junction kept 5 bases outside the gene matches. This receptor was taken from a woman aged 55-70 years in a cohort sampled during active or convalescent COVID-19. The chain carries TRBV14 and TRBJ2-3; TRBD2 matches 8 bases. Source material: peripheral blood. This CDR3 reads CASSHWAGGSTDTQYF. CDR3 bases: TGTGCCAGCAGCCACTGGGCGGGGGGAAGCACAGATACGCAGTATTTT. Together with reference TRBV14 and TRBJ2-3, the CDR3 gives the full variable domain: EAGVTQFPSHSVIEKGQTVTLRCDPISGHDNLYWYRRVMGKEIKFLLHFVKESKQDESGMPNNRFLAERTGGTYSTLKVQPAELEDSGVYFCASSHWAGGSTDTQYFGPGTRLTVL.